This T cell receptor (beta chain) was identified during a study of cytomegalovirus exposure and HLA in healthy donors. With 60 Vbeta and 13 Jbeta primers, the PCR was carried out. Method: immunoSEQ multiplex PCR; TCRdb's copy keeps in-frame clones and lacks some. The listing contains around 150,000 clones. CDR1 and CDR2 from the germline V gene are SQVTM and ANQGSEA. V was trimmed by 2 bases and J by 4 bases, leaving 11 bases between them. The CDR3 length is 13 residues. This receptor was taken from a man aged 25-40 years in good health and CMV-seronegative. This chain uses TRBV29-1 with TRBJ1-1, with D uncertain. The sequenced sample consisted of PBMCs. The CDR3 spells CSVERRLVTEAFF. The CDR3 nucleotides read TGCAGCGTTGAAAGACGGCTAGTCACTGAAGCTTTCTTT.